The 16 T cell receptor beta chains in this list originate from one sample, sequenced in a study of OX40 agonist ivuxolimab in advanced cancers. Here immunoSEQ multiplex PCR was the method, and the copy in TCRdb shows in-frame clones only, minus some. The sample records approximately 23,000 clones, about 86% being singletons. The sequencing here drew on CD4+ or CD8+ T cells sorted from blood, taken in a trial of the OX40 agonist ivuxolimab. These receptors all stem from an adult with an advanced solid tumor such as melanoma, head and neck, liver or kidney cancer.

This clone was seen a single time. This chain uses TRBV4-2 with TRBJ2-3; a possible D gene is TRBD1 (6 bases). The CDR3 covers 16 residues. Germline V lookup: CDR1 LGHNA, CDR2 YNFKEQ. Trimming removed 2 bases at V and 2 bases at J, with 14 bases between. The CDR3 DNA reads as TGTGCCAGCAGCCAAAGGTCCGGGGACACCACAGATACGCAGTATTTT. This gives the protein CASSQRSGDTTDTQYF.

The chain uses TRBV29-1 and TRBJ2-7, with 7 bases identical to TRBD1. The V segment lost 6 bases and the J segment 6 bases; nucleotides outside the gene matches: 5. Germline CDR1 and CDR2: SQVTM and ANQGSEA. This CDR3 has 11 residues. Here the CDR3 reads CSVTQGPEQYF. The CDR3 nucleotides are TGCAGCGTGACACAGGGGCCCGAGCAGTACTTC.

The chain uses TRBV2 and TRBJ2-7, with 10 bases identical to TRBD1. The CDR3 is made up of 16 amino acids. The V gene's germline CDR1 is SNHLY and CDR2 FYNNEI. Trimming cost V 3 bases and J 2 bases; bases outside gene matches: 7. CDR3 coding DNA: TGTGCCAGCAGTGAGACCCGGGACAGGGGAACCTACGAGCAGTACTTC. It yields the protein CASSETRDRGTYEQYF.

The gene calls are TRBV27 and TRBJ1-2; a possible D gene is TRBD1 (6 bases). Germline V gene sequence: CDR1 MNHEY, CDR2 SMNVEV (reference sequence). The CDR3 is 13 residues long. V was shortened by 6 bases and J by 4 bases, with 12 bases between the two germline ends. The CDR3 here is CASSPGQTYGYTF. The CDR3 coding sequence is TGTGCCAGCAGCCCCGGACAGACCTATGGCTACACCTTC.

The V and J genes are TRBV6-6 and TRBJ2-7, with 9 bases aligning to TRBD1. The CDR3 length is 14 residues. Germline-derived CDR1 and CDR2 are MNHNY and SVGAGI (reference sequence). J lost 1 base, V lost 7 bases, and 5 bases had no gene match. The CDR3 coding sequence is TGTGCCAGCAAGGGGGGACAGGGTTCCTACGAGCAGTACTTC. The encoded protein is CASKGGQGSYEQYF.

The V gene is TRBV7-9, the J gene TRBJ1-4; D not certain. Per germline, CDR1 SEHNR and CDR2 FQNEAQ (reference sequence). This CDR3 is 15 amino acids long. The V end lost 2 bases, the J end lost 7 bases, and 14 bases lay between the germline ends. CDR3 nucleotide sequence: TGTGCCAGCAGCTTATTGGACCGGACGGGTGAAAAACTGTTTTTT. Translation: CASSLLDRTGEKLFF.

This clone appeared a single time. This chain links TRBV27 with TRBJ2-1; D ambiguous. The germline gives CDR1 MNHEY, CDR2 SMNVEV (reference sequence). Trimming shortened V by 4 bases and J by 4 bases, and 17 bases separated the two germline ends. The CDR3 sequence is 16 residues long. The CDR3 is CASSSIADRLYNEQFF. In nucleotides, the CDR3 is TGTGCCAGCAGTTCCATAGCAGACCGATTATACAATGAGCAGTTCTTC.

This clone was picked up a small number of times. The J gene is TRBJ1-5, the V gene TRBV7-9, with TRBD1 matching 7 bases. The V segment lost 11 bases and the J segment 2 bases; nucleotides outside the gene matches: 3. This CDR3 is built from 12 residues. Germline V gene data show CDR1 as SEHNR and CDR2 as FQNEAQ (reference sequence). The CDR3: CAGGQGNQPQHF. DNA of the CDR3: TGTGCCGGTGGACAGGGCAATCAGCCCCAGCATTTT.

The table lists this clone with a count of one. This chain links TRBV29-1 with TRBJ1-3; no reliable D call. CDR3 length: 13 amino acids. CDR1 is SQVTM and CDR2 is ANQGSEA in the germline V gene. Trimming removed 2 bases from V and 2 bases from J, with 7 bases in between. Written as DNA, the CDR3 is TGCAGCGTTGAAAAGGGTCCTGGAAACACCATATATTTT. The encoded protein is CSVEKGPGNTIYF. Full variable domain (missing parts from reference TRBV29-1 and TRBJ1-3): SAVISQKPSRDICQRGTSLTIQCQVDSQVTMMFWYRQQPGQSLTLIATANQGSEATYESGFVIDKFPISRPNLTFSTLTVSNMSPEDSSIYLCSVEKGPGNTIYFGEGSWLTVV.

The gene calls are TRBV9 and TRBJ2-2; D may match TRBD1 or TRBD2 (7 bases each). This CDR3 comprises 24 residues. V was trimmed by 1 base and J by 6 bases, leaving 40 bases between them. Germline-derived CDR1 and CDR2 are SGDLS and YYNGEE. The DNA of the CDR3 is TGTGCCAGCAGCGTATACAGGCCCTCGCTCGGGACAGTCGAAGCGGGAACGGGTGCCGGGGAGCTGTTTTTT. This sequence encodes CASSVYRPSLGTVEAGTGAGELFF.

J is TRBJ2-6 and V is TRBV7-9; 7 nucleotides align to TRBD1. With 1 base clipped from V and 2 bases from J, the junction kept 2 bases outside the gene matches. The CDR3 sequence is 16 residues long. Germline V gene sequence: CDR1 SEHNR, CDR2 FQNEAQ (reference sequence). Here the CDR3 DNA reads TGTGCCAGCAGCTTAGTTACAGGGGCTGGGGCCAACGTCCTGACTTTC. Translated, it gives CASSLVTGAGANVLTF.

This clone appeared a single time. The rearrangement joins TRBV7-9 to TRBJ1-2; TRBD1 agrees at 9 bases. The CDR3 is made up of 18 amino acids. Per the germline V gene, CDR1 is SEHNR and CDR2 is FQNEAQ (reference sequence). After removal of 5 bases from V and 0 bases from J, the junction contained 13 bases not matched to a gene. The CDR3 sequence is CASSANRDRAIANYGYTF. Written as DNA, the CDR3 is TGTGCCAGCAGCGCTAACCGGGACAGGGCAATCGCTAACTATGGCTACACCTTC. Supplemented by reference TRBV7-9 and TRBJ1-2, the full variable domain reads DTGVSQNPRHKITKRGQNVTFRCDPISEHNRLYWYRQTLGQGPEFLTYFQNEAQLEKSRLLSDRFSAERPKGSFSTLEIQRTEQGDSAMYLCASSANRDRAIANYGYTFGSGTRLTVV.

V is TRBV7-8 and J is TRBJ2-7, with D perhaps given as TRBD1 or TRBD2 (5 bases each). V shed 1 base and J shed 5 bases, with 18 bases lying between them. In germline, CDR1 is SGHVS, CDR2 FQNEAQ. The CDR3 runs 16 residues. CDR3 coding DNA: TGTGCCAGCAGCTTAGTTCCGAGGCAGGGAGACCACGAGCAGTACTTC. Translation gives CASSLVPRQGDHEQYF.

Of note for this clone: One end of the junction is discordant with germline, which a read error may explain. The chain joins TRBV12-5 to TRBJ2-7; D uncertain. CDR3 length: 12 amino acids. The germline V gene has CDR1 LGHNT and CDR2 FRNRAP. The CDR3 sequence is CASGPPSDEQYF. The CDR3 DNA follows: TGTGCTAGTGGCCCCCCCTCCGACGAGCAGTACTTC.

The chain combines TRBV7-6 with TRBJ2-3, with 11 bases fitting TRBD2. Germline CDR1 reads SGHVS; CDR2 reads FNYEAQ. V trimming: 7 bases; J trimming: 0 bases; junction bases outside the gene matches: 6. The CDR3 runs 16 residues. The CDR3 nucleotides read TGTGCCAGCAAAGCGGTAGCGGGGGGGAGCACAGATACGCAGTATTTT. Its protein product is CASKAVAGGSTDTQYF.

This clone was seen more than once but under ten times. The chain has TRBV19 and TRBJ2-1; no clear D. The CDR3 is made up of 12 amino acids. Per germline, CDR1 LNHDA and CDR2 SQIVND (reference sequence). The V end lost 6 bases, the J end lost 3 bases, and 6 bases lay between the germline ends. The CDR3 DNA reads TGTGCCAGTAGCAGAAACTACAATGAGCAGTTCTTC. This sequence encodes CASSRNYNEQFF.